These T cell receptor beta chains were read from a single sample in a study of cytomegalovirus exposure and HLA in healthy donors. Method: immunoSEQ multiplex PCR; TCRdb's copy keeps in-frame clones and lacks some. The table includes over 130,000 clones, just over 65% detected once. What was sequenced was PBMCs. The receptor source for this set is a woman aged 55 to 70 in good health and CMV-seronegative. Both conserved end residues are part of each CDR3.

TRBV11-2	TRBJ2-3	CASSLEGVGADTQYF
TRBV7-2	TRBJ1-2	CASSPPGQGSFYGYTF
TRBV7-9	TRBJ2-2	CASSYTGAHTGELFF
TRBV7-2	TRBJ1-5	CASTEAANSNQPQHF
TRBV9	TRBJ2-1	CASSVLAAGSNEQFF
TRBV5-4	TRBJ2-5	CASSHPGRGGPSETQYF
TRBV5-1	TRBJ2-3	CASSLDGRLAGGGSTDTQYF
TRBV6-4	TRBJ1-1	CASSDSGGPDTEAFF
TRBV5-1	TRBJ2-2	CASSLGLAGNTGELFF
TRBV5-1	TRBJ2-1	CASSLEGTGEFF
TRBV12-5	TRBJ1-1	CASGNRENTEAFF
TRBV6-6	TRBJ2-3	CASSLTDTQYF
TRBV5-1	TRBJ2-7	CASSLLWGPSYEQYF
TRBV28	TRBJ1-2	CASSLTVSWYGYTF
TRBV7-3	TRBJ1-1	CASSLTLRAEAFF
TRBV7-2	TRBJ2-7	CASRARVYPSYEQYF
TRBV7-6	TRBJ2-7	CASSSRQNYEQYF